The clone carrying this TCR beta chain has at least ten counts. The antigen remains undetermined. This sample is part of a study of T cells after yellow fever vaccination. Study-level points and caveats: Most clones from primary vaccination were detected again post-booster (96% CD4, roughly 90% CD8). The secondary response was weaker, and its peak arrived faster, on day 5 versus 15. Highly abundant clonotypes carried over from the bulk population could end up in FACS-sorted repertoires as contaminants.

The V gene's germline CDR1 is SGHDT and CDR2 YYEEEE. Deletions cut 4 bases from V and 6 bases from J, with 7 bases between. The CDR3 length is 12 residues. TCR cDNA, made by 5'RACE template switching, carried an added universal primer site and UMIs. TCRdb re-called the 5' RACE reads through MiXCR, storing one row per CDR3 protein. The data contain about 150,000 distinct CDR3 sequences, 6.6% of them singletons. The clonotype originates from a man aged 30 to 39 who received the YFV17D yellow fever vaccine. The chain employs TRBV5-6 and TRBJ2-2, with D hard to call. This sample comprised CD4+ T cells sorted from PBMCs, obtained 10 days after the yellow fever booster vaccination. In nucleotides, the CDR3 is TGTGCCAGCAGCCCTTTGCCCGGGGAGCTGTTTTTT. Translation: CASSPLPGELFF.